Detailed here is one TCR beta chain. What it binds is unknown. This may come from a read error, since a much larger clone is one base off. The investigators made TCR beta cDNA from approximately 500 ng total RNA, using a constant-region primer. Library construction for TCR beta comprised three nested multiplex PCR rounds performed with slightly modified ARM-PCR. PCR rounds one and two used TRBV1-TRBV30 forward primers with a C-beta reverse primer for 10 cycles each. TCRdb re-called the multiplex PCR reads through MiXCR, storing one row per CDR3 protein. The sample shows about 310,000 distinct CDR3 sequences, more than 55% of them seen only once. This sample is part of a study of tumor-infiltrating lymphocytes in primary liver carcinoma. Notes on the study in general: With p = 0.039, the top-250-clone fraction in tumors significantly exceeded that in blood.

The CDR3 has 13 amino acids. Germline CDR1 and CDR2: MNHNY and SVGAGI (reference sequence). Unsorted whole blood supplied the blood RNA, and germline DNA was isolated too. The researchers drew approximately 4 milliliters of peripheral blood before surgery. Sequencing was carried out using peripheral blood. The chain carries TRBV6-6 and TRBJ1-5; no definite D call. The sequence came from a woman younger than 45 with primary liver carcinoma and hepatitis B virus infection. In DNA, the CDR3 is TGTGCCAGCAGCCTAGAGGTGAATCGGCCCCAGCATTTT. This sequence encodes CASSLEVNRPQHF.